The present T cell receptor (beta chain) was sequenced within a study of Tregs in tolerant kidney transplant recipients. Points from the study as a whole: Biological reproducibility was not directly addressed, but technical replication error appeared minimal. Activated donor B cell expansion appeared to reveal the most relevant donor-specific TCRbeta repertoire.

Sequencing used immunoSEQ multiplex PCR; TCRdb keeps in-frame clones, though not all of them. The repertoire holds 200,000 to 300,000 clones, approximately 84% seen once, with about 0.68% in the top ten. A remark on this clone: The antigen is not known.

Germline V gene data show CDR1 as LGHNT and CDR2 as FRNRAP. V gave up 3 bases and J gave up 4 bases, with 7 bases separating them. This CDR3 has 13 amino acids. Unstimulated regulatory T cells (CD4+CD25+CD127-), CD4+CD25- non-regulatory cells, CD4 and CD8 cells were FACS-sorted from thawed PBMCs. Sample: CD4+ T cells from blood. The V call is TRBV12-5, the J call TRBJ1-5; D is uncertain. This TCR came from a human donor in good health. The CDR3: CASGFQVNQPQHF. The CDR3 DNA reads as TGTGCTAGTGGTTTCCAGGTGAATCAGCCCCAGCATTTT.